This T cell receptor beta chain was recovered during a study of shared clonotypes between healthy human individuals. Method: immunoSEQ multiplex PCR; TCRdb's copy keeps in-frame clones and lacks some. The repertoire holds some 2.1 million clones, with roughly 95% as singletons. Germline CDR1 is MNHEY and CDR2 is SMNVEV (reference sequence). Trimming took 2 bases from V and 8 from J; bases not matched to a gene: 5. The CDR3 is 14 amino acids. The source material was naive CD4+ T cells sorted from blood. Subset given: CD45RA+ positively selected. The chain couples TRBV27 to TRBJ1-4, with 7 positions matching TRBD1. This clonotype was obtained from a young man in good health. Here the CDR3 reads CASSLGGGQEKLFF. The CDR3 DNA sequence: TGTGCCAGCAGTTTAGGAGGGGGCCAAGAAAAACTGTTTTTT.